These 3 T cell receptor beta chains originate from one sample sequenced in a study of cytomegalovirus exposure and HLA in healthy donors. Use of 60 Vbeta and 13 Jbeta primers characterized the PCR. Assay: immunoSEQ multiplex PCR; the TCRdb copy retains only in-frame clones and omits some. The sample records under 250,000 clones, around 80% being singletons. The sequenced sample consisted of PBMCs. These receptors were obtained from a man in his late teens or twenties in good health and CMV-seronegative.

This chain uses TRBV7-3 with TRBJ2-1, with 10 bases identical to TRBD1. CDR1 SGHTA and CDR2 FQGTGA come from the germline V gene. There are 15 residues in the CDR3. V was clipped by 3 bases and J by 5 bases; unmatched bases: 4. CDR3 bases: TGTGCCAGCAGCTTGGGACAGGGGCGACACAATGAGCAGTTCTTC. Translating it yields CASSLGQGRHNEQFF. Using reference TRBV7-3 and TRBJ2-1 for the parts outside the CDR3, the full variable domain is GAGVSQTPSNKVTEKGKYVELRCDPISGHTALYWYRQSLGQGPEFLIYFQGTGAADDSGLPNDRFFAVRPEGSVSTLKIQRTERGDSAVYLCASSLGQGRHNEQFFGPGTRLTVL.

This rearrangement joins TRBV30 to TRBJ2-7; D gene unclear. V gave up 5 bases and J gave up 3 bases, with 5 bases separating them. This CDR3 comprises 10 residues. CDR1 GTSNPN and CDR2 SVGIG come from the germline V gene (reference sequence). The CDR3 region has the DNA TGTGCCTGGGGAGACTACGAGCAGTACTTC. Translated: CAWGDYEQYF.

This clone was detected only once. The chain carries TRBV6-5 and TRBJ2-7; 10 nucleotides agree with TRBD2. CDR3 length: 15 residues. Germline lookup yields CDR1 MNHEY and CDR2 SVGAGI. Trimming removed 6 bases from V and 3 bases from J; junction bases left unmatched: 8. The CDR3 region is CASSPPSGSYYEQYF. The CDR3 coding sequence is TGTGCCAGCAGCCCCCCTAGCGGGAGTTACTACGAGCAGTACTTC.